The T cell receptor (beta chain) under discussion was sequenced for a study of T-cell reconstitution after alpha-beta-depleted transplantation in children. Trimming at V came to 4 bases and at J to 6 bases, leaving 7 bases not matched to a gene. The CDR3 is 15 amino acids. The germline V gene encodes CDR1 LNHDA and CDR2 SQIVND (reference sequence). As to this clonotype: The antigen is unknown.

The study, taken as a whole, reports: One year after transplant, T-cell counts and diversity came mostly from newly produced T cells. Some patients showed high day-60 TCRbeta diversity, which derived from surviving recipient T cells and thymic progenitors.

Molecular barcoding with unique molecular identifiers was used for the TCRbeta library. TCRdb called the PCR reads again in MiXCR, with one record for every CDR3 protein. The sample consists of around 440,000 distinct CDR3 sequences, 16% of them appearing once. The receptor comes from a boy younger than two who had a stem cell transplant for Wiskott-Aldrich syndrome, so the T cells may come from the graft donor. The input for sequencing was PBMCs, mostly from graft donor cells, taken 360 days after TCRalphabeta/CD19-depleted stem cell transplant. V usage is TRBV19 and J usage is TRBJ2-2; 8 nucleotides line up with TRBD1. For the CDR3, the DNA is TGTGCCAGTAGTAGCGACAGGGGTGGAGCCGGGGAGCTGTTTTTT. It specifies CASSSDRGGAGELFF. Combining the CDR3 with reference TRBV19 and TRBJ2-2 gives the whole variable domain DGGITQSPKYLFRKEGQNVTLSCEQNLNHDAMYWYRQDPGQGLRLIYYSQIVNDFQKGDIAEGYSVSREKKESFPLTVTSAQKNPTAFYLCASSSDRGGAGELFFGEGSRLTVL.